This TCR beta chain is from a study of blood T cell repertoires in COVID-19. Across the whole study: Italy, Spain and the United States were the sources of the convalescent and acute COVID-19 samples. PBMCs, B-cell-depleted T cells, or T cells were the source of the cDNA or gDNA that made up the material.

Authors' analysis steps: Quantification of nucleated cells was approximated via reference gene primer amplification. TCRdb's table, derived via immunoSEQ multiplex PCR, lists solely in-frame clones and lacks some. For V, J and clone size, that table is used; D and trimming come from the DNA. Here the sample spans some 22,000 clones, roughly 84% being singletons. Germline V gene sequence: CDR1 SNHLY, CDR2 FYNNEI. The germline V and J ends were trimmed by 0 bases and 10 bases, with 13 bases remaining between them. CDR3 length: 15 residues. This rearrangement joins TRBV2 to TRBJ1-6, with D tentatively TRBD1 (5 bases). The receptor's source is a man between 65 and 85 years old with acute or convalescent COVID-19. What was sequenced was peripheral blood. The CDR3 DNA reads as TGTGCCAGCAGTGAAGCTTGGGGAAGGGGCTCACCCCTCCACTTT. It yields the protein CASSEAWGRGSPLHF.